This T cell receptor (beta chain) stems from a study of CD8+ T cells in alopecia areata. cDNA serving as the sequencing template came from extracted, reverse transcribed RNA. The method was immunoSEQ multiplex PCR; TCRdb's version includes in-frame clones alone and lacks a portion of them. This table has 110,000 to 150,000 clones, around 82% appearing once. Germline V gene sequence: CDR1 SQVTM, CDR2 ANQGSEA. Trimming took 7 bases from V and 8 from J, leaving 20 bases between them. The CDR3 spans 14 residues. This clone turned up a few times. Documented treatment: oral pan-JAK inhibitor, 5-10 mg twice daily. Peripheral blood, together with lesional scalp punch biopsies, was collected from alopecia areata patients.

The source was CD8+ T cells sorted from blood, collected at week 4, from a patient treated with tofacitinib. The genes are TRBV29-1 and TRBJ1-4; D remains ambiguous. The receptor comes from a human donor with alopecia areata. Here the CDR3 DNA reads TGCAGCGCCGGATCAGATTATCCCACGGAAAAACTGTTTTTT. Its protein is CSAGSDYPTEKLFF. The variable domain in full, with the rest retrieved from reference TRBV29-1 and TRBJ1-4, is SAVISQKPSRDICQRGTSLTIQCQVDSQVTMMFWYRQQPGQSLTLIATANQGSEATYESGFVIDKFPISRPNLTFSTLTVSNMSPEDSSIYLCSAGSDYPTEKLFFGSGTQLSVL.